The 26 T cell receptor beta chains below were found in one sample sequenced in a study of blood T cell repertoires in COVID-19. Sequencing used immunoSEQ multiplex PCR; TCRdb keeps in-frame clones, though not all of them. The repertoire holds around 60,000 clones, with around nine tenths as singletons. Sequences were obtained from peripheral blood. These receptors were taken from a woman of 80 years or more with active COVID-19.

This chain joins TRBV5-1 and TRBJ1-5; 7 bases are a match to TRBD1. The CDR3 has 14 residues. Germline-derived CDR1 and CDR2 are SGHRS and YFSETQ. J gave up 4 bases and V 2 bases, and 3 bases lay outside the gene matches. The CDR3 DNA sequence: TGCGCCAGCAGCTTAGGGACAGCGAATCAGCCCCAGCATTTT. Amino acids: CASSLGTANQPQHF.

The CDR3 sequence is CASSSWTSGPTGELFF. The CDR3 DNA follows: TGTGCCAGCAGCTCGTGGACTAGCGGGCCTACCGGGGAGCTGTTTTTT. This chain links TRBV7-9 with TRBJ2-2, with TRBD2 matching 11 bases. The CDR3 has 16 amino acids. Losses at the gene ends were 4 bases for V and 5 bases for J; bases not matched to a gene: 6. Germline CDR1 is SEHNR and CDR2 is FQNEAQ (reference sequence).

This chain links TRBV5-4 with TRBJ2-5; tentative D call: TRBD1 (6 bases). Trimming took off 4 bases at V and 1 base at J, with 17 bases between the two ends. Germline CDR1 and CDR2: SGHNT and YYREEE (reference sequence). This CDR3 has 16 amino acids. The CDR3 protein is CASSLNPTDSQETQYF. The CDR3 DNA sequence: TGTGCCAGCAGCCTGAACCCAACGGACAGCCAAGAGACCCAGTACTTC.

This clone is a singleton in its sample. The V call is TRBV19, the J call TRBJ1-1; 7 bases align to TRBD1. Germline CDR1 and CDR2: LNHDA and SQIVND (reference sequence). The V segment lost 5 bases and the J segment 1 base; nucleotides outside the gene matches: 7. This CDR3 region has 15 residues. The chain's CDR3 is CASSALGTANTEAFF. The CDR3 region has the DNA TGTGCCAGTAGTGCCCTCGGGACAGCGAACACTGAAGCTTTCTTT.

CDR3: CASSLILINEQFF. CDR3 nucleotide sequence: TGTGCCAGCAGTTTAATACTTATCAATGAGCAGTTCTTC. J is TRBJ2-1 and V is TRBV12-3 or TRBV12-4; D remains ambiguous. This CDR3 has 13 amino acids. V was pared by 2 bases and J by 6 bases, with 8 bases between.

The genes are TRBV19 and TRBJ1-5, with D unresolved. The CDR3 covers 16 residues. Deletions cut 5 bases from V and 0 bases from J, with 14 bases between. Germline V gene data show CDR1 as LNHDA and CDR2 as SQIVND (reference sequence). In nucleotides, the CDR3 is TGTGCCAGTAGTGCCCCCCGGGGATATAGCAATCAGCCCCAGCATTTT. Encoded protein: CASSAPRGYSNQPQHF.

This chain connects TRBV7-9 to TRBJ2-1; a possible D gene is TRBD1 (6 bases). The CDR3 is 14 residues long. Germline CDR1 SEHNR, CDR2 FQNEAQ (reference sequence). V lost 1 base and J 9 bases, leaving 13 bases between the germline ends. The CDR3 region is CASSLGWTELEQFF. The DNA of the CDR3 is TGTGCCAGCAGCTTAGGCTGGACAGAGCTTGAGCAGTTCTTC.

The chain couples TRBV6-5 to TRBJ1-4, with 12 bases lining up with TRBD1. The CDR3 is made up of 14 amino acids. CDR1 and CDR2 (germline): MNHEY, SVGAGI. V was pared by 6 bases and J by 7 bases, with 3 bases of the junction left unmatched. The CDR3 sequence is CASRRDRGREKLFF. The CDR3 DNA reads as TGTGCCAGCAGGAGGGACAGGGGGCGTGAAAAACTGTTTTTT.

This sequence joins TRBV5-1 and TRBJ2-1, with D unresolved. V was shortened by 4 bases and J by 0 bases, with 8 bases between the two germline ends. This CDR3 is built from 14 residues. The germline CDR1 and CDR2 sequences are SGHRS and YFSETQ. CDR3 in amino acids: CASSPDSSYNEQFF. In DNA form, the CDR3 reads TGCGCCAGCAGCCCTGATAGCTCCTACAATGAGCAGTTCTTC.

The V and J genes are TRBV7-8 and TRBJ1-4; TRBD1 matches at 8 bases. Germline CDR1 reads SGHVS; CDR2 reads FQNEAQ. The CDR3 totals 14 residues. The J segment lost 4 bases and the V segment lost 5 bases, leaving 3 bases of the junction unmatched. CDR3 DNA: TGTGCCAGCAGCAAAGACAGGGGTAATGAAAAACTGTTTTTT. Translated: CASSKDRGNEKLFF.

This clone was recorded once. This chain joins TRBV24-1 and TRBJ2-1; D perhaps matches TRBD2 (5 bases). The CDR3 totals 15 residues. Trimming stripped 4 bases from V and 4 bases from J, with 13 bases between. Germline V gives CDR1 KGHDR, CDR2 SFDVKD. CDR3 region: CATSDSRGGYNEQFF. CDR3 nucleotide sequence: TGTGCCACCAGTGACTCTAGAGGCGGGTACAATGAGCAGTTCTTC.

V is TRBV7-8 and J is TRBJ2-7; 10 bases match TRBD2. The germline CDR1 and CDR2 sequences are SGHVS and FQNEAQ. V gave up 5 bases and J gave up 6 bases; unmatched junction bases: 7. This CDR3 region has 14 residues. The CDR3 DNA reads as TGTGCCAGCAGCCACAAGCGGGAGGGCCGCGAGCAGTACTTC. Its protein product is CASSHKREGREQYF. The entire variable domain, with the rest obtained from reference TRBV7-8 and TRBJ2-7, is as follows: GAGVSQSPRYKVAKRGQDVALRCDPISGHVSLFWYQQALGQGPEFLTYFQNEAQLDKSGLPSDRFFAERPEGSVSTLKIQRTQQEDSAVYLCASSHKREGREQYFGPGTRLTVT.

V gene TRBV2 combines with J gene TRBJ2-6; TRBD1 is a possible D gene (6 bases). V lost 6 bases and J 0 bases, leaving 12 bases between the germline ends. The CDR3 loop spans 16 amino acids. Germline lookup yields CDR1 SNHLY and CDR2 FYNNEI. CDR3 nucleotides: TGTGCCAGCAGAGTGGACAGTTACTCTGGGGCCAACGTCCTGACTTTC. Translation: CASRVDSYSGANVLTF.

The chain couples TRBV12-3 or TRBV12-4 to TRBJ2-7, with TRBD2 identical over 7 bases. V trimming: 0 bases; J trimming: 12 bases; junction bases outside the gene matches: 8. The CDR3 totals 13 residues. DNA for the CDR3: TGTGCCAGCAGTTTAGCGCTGTCTAGCGGCCTGTACTTC. Translation: CASSLALSSGLYF.

The J gene is TRBJ1-2, the V gene TRBV3-1 (or the pseudogene TRBV3-2), with 9 bases identical to TRBD1. The CDR3 covers 15 residues. Germline V lookup: CDR1 LGHDT, CDR2 YNNKEL (reference sequence). V was clipped by 3 bases and J by 5 bases; unmatched bases: 7. CDR3 region: CASSQWTGVAYGYTF. DNA for the CDR3: TGTGCCAGCAGCCAGTGGACAGGGGTAGCTTATGGCTACACCTTC.

This rearrangement joins TRBV4-1 to TRBJ2-5, with a possible D match to TRBD2 (6 bases). The CDR3 runs to 16 residues. Trimming cost V 0 bases and J 2 bases, with 13 bases left between them. The germline V gene has CDR1 MGHRA and CDR2 YSYEKL. The CDR3, as DNA: TGCGCCAGCAGCCAAGATACTAGCAGTACACAAGAGACCCAGTACTTC. The encoded protein is CASSQDTSSTQETQYF.

The chain recombines TRBV15 with TRBJ1-1, with TRBD1 matching over 8 bases. V gave up 9 bases and J gave up 1 base; unmatched junction bases: 10. The germline V gene encodes CDR1 LNHNV and CDR2 YYDKDF (reference sequence). The CDR3 sequence is 15 residues long. The CDR3 DNA reads as TGTGCCACTGCCCCAGGGGGCGAGTCGAACACTGAAGCTTTCTTT. Translated, it gives CATAPGGESNTEAFF.

V gene TRBV10-3 combines with J gene TRBJ1-2; 7 bases map to TRBD1. In germline, CDR1 is ENHRY, CDR2 SYGVKD. The ends lost 8 bases at V and 8 bases at J; junction bases unmatched: 17. The CDR3 totals 15 residues. This CDR3 is CAIRPDGGGWGGYTF. CDR3 DNA: TGTGCCATCCGACCCGATGGAGGGGGCTGGGGCGGCTACACCTTC.

The CDR3 loop reads CASSLDPTLTSGTYEQYV. CDR3 coding DNA: TGTGCCAGCAGCCTCGACCCTACTTTGACTAGCGGCACCTACGAGCAGTACGTC. The V gene is TRBV6-2 or TRBV6-3, the J gene TRBJ2-7; TRBD2 matches 9 bases. This CDR3 is built from 18 residues. Unmatched junction bases numbered 17, after V lost 6 bases and J lost 2 bases. The germline CDR1 and CDR2 sequences are MNHEY and SVGEGT.

The chain carries TRBV19 and TRBJ1-2; no clear D gene. The CDR3 has 16 residues. V was clipped by 7 bases and J by 0 bases, with 18 bases between them. Germline V gives CDR1 LNHDA, CDR2 SQIVND (reference sequence). DNA of the CDR3: TGTGCCAGTATAATGGCGGGGTCAGGAGCTAACTATGGCTACACCTTC. Translated: CASIMAGSGANYGYTF.

The chain combines TRBV18 with TRBJ2-2; D may correspond to TRBD1 or TRBD2 (6 bases each). The V end was cut by 5 bases, the J end by 4 bases, with 14 bases between. This CDR3 spans 15 amino acids. Germline V CDR1 and CDR2: KGHSH, LQKENI. The CDR3 reads CASSTQGGGTGELFF. Here the CDR3 DNA reads TGTGCCAGCTCAACACAGGGAGGCGGCACCGGGGAGCTGTTTTTT.

This chain joins TRBV6-5 and TRBJ1-1; D is possibly TRBD1 (6 bases). CDR3 size: 13 residues. V shed 6 bases and J shed 6 bases, with 14 bases lying between them. The germline V gene has CDR1 MNHEY and CDR2 SVGAGI. CDR3 protein: CASRLQGVAEAFF. DNA of the CDR3: TGTGCCAGCAGGCTACAGGGCGTAGCTGAAGCTTTCTTT.

The chain employs TRBV6-4 and TRBJ1-5; no clear D gene. Per germline, CDR1 MRHNA and CDR2 SNTAGT. Trimming removed 7 bases at V and 1 base at J, with 17 bases between. This CDR3 has 16 residues. The CDR3 loop reads CASTQLHHPSNQPQHF. The CDR3 DNA sequence: TGTGCCAGCACCCAACTCCACCACCCCAGCAATCAGCCCCAGCATTTT.

V and J are TRBV6-5 and TRBJ1-1, with 7 bases fitting TRBD1. Germline V gene sequence: CDR1 MNHEY, CDR2 SVGAGI. V lost 10 bases, J lost 1 base, and 6 bases stayed unmatched. This CDR3 spans 13 amino acids. CDR3 sequence (DNA): TGTGCCACACTCACAGGGGCGAACACTGAAGCTTTCTTT. Its translation: CATLTGANTEAFF.

This chain uses TRBV3-1 (or the pseudogene TRBV3-2) with TRBJ2-2, with D perhaps matching TRBD2 (5 bases). Deletions cut 4 bases from V and 4 bases from J, with 16 bases between. This CDR3 is 16 amino acids long. Germline V gene lookup returns CDR1 LGHDT and CDR2 YNNKEL (reference sequence). The CDR3 DNA follows: TGTGCCAGCAGCCCCCACAGTAGCGCAATCACCGGGGAGCTGTTTTTT. It yields the protein CASSPHSSAITGELFF.

This clone was recorded only once. The CDR3 DNA reads as TGCGCCAGCAGCCAAGATCCGTCGGGAGGCAGAACACTTGTGACCCAGTACTTC. It is translated as CASSQDPSGGRTLVTQYF. The chain recombines TRBV4-1 with TRBJ2-5, with 7 bases identical to TRBD2. This CDR3 comprises 18 residues. In germline, CDR1 is MGHRA, CDR2 YSYEKL. Unmatched junction bases numbered 17, after V lost 0 bases and J lost 7 bases.